The entry below describes one TCR beta chain. The data originate from a study of blood T cell repertoires in COVID-19. Patients of the Seattle cohort, enrolled during active infection, were followed longitudinally. CDR1 and CDR2 from the germline V gene are SGHAT and FQNNGV. This CDR3 has 15 amino acids. After removal of 5 bases from V and 5 bases from J, the junction contained 9 bases not matched to a gene. The repertoire was sequenced with immunoSEQ multiplex PCR; TCRdb's copy has only in-frame clones and lacks some. Of roughly 190,000 clones listed, about four fifths are singletons. The sequenced sample was peripheral blood. This TCR derives from a woman aged 60-75 years with COVID-19, enrolled during active disease. The chain combines TRBV11-2 with TRBJ1-1; 9 positions agree with TRBD1. CDR3 DNA: TGTGCCAGCAGCCGGACAGGGGCCGTTCTTACTGAAGCTTTCTTT. It specifies CASSRTGAVLTEAFF.